Listed below are T cell receptor beta chains from one sample, sequenced in a study of tumor T cells in aggressive B-cell lymphoma. Clones were read by immunoSEQ multiplex PCR, and TCRdb kept only the in-frame ones, dropping some. The table lists about 7,900 clones, about 80% of them singletons, with over 5% in the top ten. Sequencing was performed on tumor tissue. Receptors were obtained from an adult with diffuse large B cell lymphoma. Each CDR3 is given with its conserved first and last residue. The D gene is left open where the match is weak. Part of the rows lack a size; the others show once, few, many or a class for expanded clones.

NA,TRBV7-3,TRBJ1-1,NA,TGTGCCAGCAGCCTCGGTTGGAACACTGAAGCTTTCTTT,CASSLGWNTEAFF
NA,TRBV6-5,TRBJ1-1,NA,TGTGCCAGCACCGTAGCGGGGATGAACACTGAAGCTTTCTTT,CASTVAGMNTEAFF
once,TRBV5-1,TRBJ2-7,TRBD1,TGCGCCAGCAGCTCGGACAGGGTCTACGAGCAGTACTTC,CASSSDRVYEQYF
NA,TRBV5-1,TRBJ2-3,TRBD1,TGCGCCAGCAGCTTGGCCCGGACAGGGGGCTTGGATACGCAGTATTTT,CASSLARTGGLDTQYF
NA,TRBV6-1,TRBJ1-2,NA,TGTGCCAGCAGTGAAGTCGCAGCGAACTATGGCTACACCTTC,CASSEVAANYGYTF
NA,TRBV7-3,TRBJ2-1,TRBD1,TGTGCCAGCAGCTTAGATCGACAGGGGGTTTCCAATGAGCAGTTCTTC,CASSLDRQGVSNEQFF
few,TRBV5-1,TRBJ1-1,TRBD1,TGCGCCAGCAGCTTGGGAGGAGGGGGCGAAACTGAAGCTTTCTTT,CASSLGGGGETEAFF
NA,TRBV19,TRBJ2-7,TRBD1,TGTGCCAGTAGACAGAAAGCAGGGGGACACTACGAGCAGTACTTC,CASRQKAGGHYEQYF
NA,TRBV11-2,TRBJ2-7,TRBD1,TGTGCCAGCAGCACAACAGGGGGCAGCTACGAGCAGTACTTC,CASSTTGGSYEQYF
NA,TRBV28,TRBJ1-6,TRBD1,TGTGCCAGCACCAGACAGGGACCCCTCCACTTT,CASTRQGPLHF
NA,TRBV11-2,TRBJ1-6,NA,TGTGCCAGCAGCCTTTATCGGGGTAGTAATTCACCCCTCCACTTT,CASSLYRGSNSPLHF
NA,TRBV7-3,TRBJ2-5,NA,TGTGCCAGCAGCTTAACCCGAACGGGGACCCAGTACTTC,CASSLTRTGTQYF
once,TRBV5-1,TRBJ2-7,TRBD2,TGCGCCAGCAGCCCCCGGGGGGGAAACGAGCAGTACTTC,CASSPRGGNEQYF
NA,TRBV4-1,TRBJ1-5,TRBD1,TGCGCCAGCAGCCAAGATGAGACAGGGAGACAGCCCCAGCATTTT,CASSQDETGRQPQHF
NA,TRBV9,TRBJ2-3,TRBD1,TGTGCCAGCAGCGTAGAGGGACAGAGCACAGATACGCAGTATTTT,CASSVEGQSTDTQYF
NA,TRBV6-5,TRBJ2-2,TRBD2,TGTGCCAGCAGTTACAGGGGACTAGATCCCGGGGAGCTGTTTTTT,CASSYRGLDPGELFF
NA,TRBV11-3,TRBJ2-1,NA,TGTGCCAGCAGCCGTAGCGGAAGCTCCTACAATGAGCAGTTCTTC,CASSRSGSSYNEQFF